One and the same sample provided the 2 T cell receptor beta chains below, sequenced in a study of blood T cells in healthy people across ages (dated by TCRdb to the mid-2010s). Receptors were amplified or captured by 5' RACE. Sequencing was performed on an Illumina HiSeq 2500. The second PCR ran for about 6 to 12 cycles and used a J-beta primer mix along with a sample-barcoded 5' primer. The public reads were reanalyzed by TCRdb: fastp trimming at Q25, MiXCR alignment, in-frame beta chains only. CDR3 protein duplicates are merged, each entry listing the most common genes and DNA. The sample table lists under 2 million distinct CDR3 sequences, 30% to 40% of them with a count of one. The top ten constitute 11% of the sample. The sequencing input was blood. These receptors were collected from a woman in her thirties in good health.

The rearrangement links TRBV28 to TRBJ2-7; 10 nucleotides agree with TRBD1. V shed 5 bases, J shed 4 bases, and the junction held 11 bases outside the gene matches. The CDR3 is 16 residues long. Germline V gene lookup returns CDR1 MDHEN and CDR2 SYDVKM. CDR3 nucleotides: TGTGCCAGCAGTCAGAACCCGGGACAGGGGTCGTACGAGCAGTACTTC. It codes for CASSQNPGQGSYEQYF.

This clonotype showed up just a few times. V usage is TRBV15 and J usage is TRBJ2-7; D might be TRBD2 (7 bases). V was pared by 0 bases and J by 1 base, with 13 bases between. CDR1 is LNHNV, CDR2 YYDKDF, per germline (reference sequence). The CDR3 totals 16 residues. The CDR3 DNA sequence: TGTGCCACCAGCAGAGATCCGGGGGGCCTATCCTACGAGCAGTACTTC. It yields the protein CATSRDPGGLSYEQYF.